This T cell receptor beta chain was obtained from a study of T cell responses to AZD1222 COVID-19 vaccine. Whole-study findings and limits: Donors in the cohort were predominantly white British and more often female, and clonal diversity was possibly underestimated.

Produced via immunoSEQ multiplex PCR; TCRdb's table is partial and in-frame only. The table includes about 130,000 clones, under 95% detected once. V was trimmed by 2 bases and J by 11 bases, leaving 12 bases between them. CDR3 length: 12 amino acids. A remark on this clone: Antigen specificity is unknown.

The receptor was derived from an adult in good health. The sequencing here drew on peripheral blood, taken on day 0 of AZD1222 vaccination. This chain links TRBV12-3 or TRBV12-4 with TRBJ1-1, with D unresolved. In DNA, the CDR3 is TGTGCCAGCAGTTTAAGGGCAGTAAGGGCTTTCTTT. This sequence encodes CASSLRAVRAFF.